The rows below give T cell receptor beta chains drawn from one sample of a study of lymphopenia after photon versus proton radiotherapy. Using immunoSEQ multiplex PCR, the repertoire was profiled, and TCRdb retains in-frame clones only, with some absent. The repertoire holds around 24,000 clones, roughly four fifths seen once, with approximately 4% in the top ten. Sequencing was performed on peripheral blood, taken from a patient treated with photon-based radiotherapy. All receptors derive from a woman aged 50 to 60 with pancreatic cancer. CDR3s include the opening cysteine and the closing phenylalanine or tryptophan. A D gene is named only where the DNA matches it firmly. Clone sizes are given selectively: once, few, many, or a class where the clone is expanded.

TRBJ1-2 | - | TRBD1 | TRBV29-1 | TGCAGCGTAATGACAGGGGTTGATGGCTACACCTTC | CSVMTGVDGYTF
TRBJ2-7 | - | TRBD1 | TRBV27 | TGTGCCAGCAGTGAAGGACAGGGTCAGACCTACGAGCAGTACTTC | CASSEGQGQTYEQYF
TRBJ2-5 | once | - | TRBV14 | TGTGCCAGCAGCCACCGTGACGTTCGCCAAGAGACCCAGTACTTC | CASSHRDVRQETQYF
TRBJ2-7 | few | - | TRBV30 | TGTGCCTGGAGTGTACCTCTAGCGCGAACCTACGAGCAGTACTTC | CAWSVPLARTYEQYF
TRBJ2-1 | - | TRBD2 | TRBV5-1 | TGCGCCAGCAGCTTGGTGGCTAGCGGGACCTACAATGAGCAGTTCTTC | CASSLVASGTYNEQFF
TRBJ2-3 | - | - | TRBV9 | TGTGCCAGCAGCTCCGGCGGAGCCCCATTCACAGATACGCAGTATTTT | CASSSGGAPFTDTQYF
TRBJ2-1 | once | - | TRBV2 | TGTGCCAGCAGTGAAGGGGGGAGGAGCTACAATGAGCAGTTCTTC | CASSEGGRSYNEQFF
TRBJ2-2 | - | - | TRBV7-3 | TGTGCCAGCAGCTTAGAGGGAGGAACCGGGGAGCTGTTTTTT | CASSLEGGTGELFF
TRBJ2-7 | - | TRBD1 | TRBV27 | TGTGCCAGCAGCCGCAGACAGGGGACGATATCCTACGAGCAGTACTTC | CASSRRQGTISYEQYF
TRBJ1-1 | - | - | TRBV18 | TGTGCCAGCTCACCGCTACAGGAGAACACTGAAGCTTTCTTT | CASSPLQENTEAFF
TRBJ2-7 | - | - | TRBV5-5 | TGTGCCAGCAGCTTCCGGGGAGCTAGCGTCTCTTCCTACGAGCAGTACTTC | CASSFRGASVSSYEQYF
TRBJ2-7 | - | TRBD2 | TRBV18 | TGTGCCAGCTCACCGACTAGCGGGAGTAGGTACGAGCAGTACTTC | CASSPTSGSRYEQYF
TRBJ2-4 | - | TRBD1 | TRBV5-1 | TGCGCCAGCAGCCCTACAGGGGGCAAAAACATTCAGTACTTC | CASSPTGGKNIQYF
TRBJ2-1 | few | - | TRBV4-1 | TGCGCCAGCAGCCAAGAGAGGTGGGCTGAGCAGTTCTTC | CASSQERWAEQFF
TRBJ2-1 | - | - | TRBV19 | TGTGCCAGTAATCACTGGACCGCGACAAATGAGCAGTTCTTC | CASNHWTATNEQFF
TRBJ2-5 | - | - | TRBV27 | TGTGCCAGCAGCCAGGTCCAGGGCTTTGACCCACAAGAGACCCAGTACTTC | CASSQVQGFDPQETQYF
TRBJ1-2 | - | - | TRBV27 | TGTGCCAGCAGTCCACAAGGGTGGAATACCTATGGCTACACCTTC | CASSPQGWNTYGYTF
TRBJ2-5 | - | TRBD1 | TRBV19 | TGTGCCACTACACTACCGGGACAGGGCCCCCCCGAGACCCAGTACTTC | CATTLPGQGPPETQYF